This passage covers 10 T cell receptor beta chains from one sample sequenced in a study of response to subunit inactivated influenza vaccine (dated by TCRdb to between 2017 and 2018). The library was made by RT-PCR. The data were produced on an Illumina HiSeq 2500. TCRdb applied fastp at Q25 and MiXCR to the public reads, then kept only in-frame beta chains. Identical CDR3 proteins give one entry, which carries the most common genes and DNA. The sample yields around 750,000 distinct CDR3 sequences; 21% were counted once. About 10% of the sample rests with the top ten. Source: PBMCs from blood, taken about 5 days after vaccination. The receptors here all came from a man between 50 and 59 years old who received an inactivated influenza vaccine. Donor details come from another sample of the same person, matched by shared clones.

The chain employs TRBV6-2 or TRBV6-3 and TRBJ2-7; D unclear. The CDR3 runs 16 residues. The germline V gene has CDR1 MNHEY and CDR2 SVGEGT. Trimming shortened V by 2 bases and J by 0 bases, and 14 bases separated the two germline ends. DNA for the CDR3: TGTGCCAGCAGTTACCCCCCTTGGCGGAGCTCCTACGAGCAGTACTTC. Its translation is CASSYPPWRSSYEQYF.

V is TRBV7-9 and J is TRBJ2-2; unclear D gene. The CDR3 is made up of 14 amino acids. V lost 2 bases, J lost 1 base, and 5 bases lay in between. CDR1 and CDR2 (germline): SEHNR, FQNEAQ (reference sequence). In DNA form, the CDR3 reads TGTGCCAGCAGCTTAAAATGGAACACCGGGGAGCTGTTTTTT. As protein: CASSLKWNTGELFF.

J is TRBJ2-5 and V is TRBV7-2, with a weak D call TRBD1 (5 bases). Germline CDR1 SGHTA, CDR2 FQGNSA. The V gene lost 4 bases and the J gene lost 4 bases, with 16 bases spanning the gap. This CDR3 region has 15 residues. This CDR3 is CASSYLGTGGETQYF. The CDR3 DNA follows: TGTGCCAGCAGCTATCTTGGAACAGGTGGAGAGACCCAGTACTTC.

The chain links TRBV12-3 or TRBV12-4 to TRBJ2-5; 11 bases align to TRBD2. The length of the CDR3 is 16 residues. The J segment lost 0 bases and the V segment lost 6 bases, leaving 6 bases of the junction unmatched. DNA of the CDR3: TGTGCCAGCAGCCAACGGACTAGCGGGTACCAAGAGACCCAGTACTTC. Protein: CASSQRTSGYQETQYF.

This clonotype was seen more than once but under ten times. V is TRBV10-3 and J is TRBJ2-1; 9 nucleotides line up with TRBD2. V lost 4 bases, J lost 10 bases, and 5 bases stayed unmatched. This CDR3 has 13 residues. CDR1 is ENHRY, CDR2 SYGVKD, per germline. The CDR3 DNA reads as TGTGCCATCAGTGTACAACTAGCGGGCGAGCAGTTCTTC. This translates into CAISVQLAGEQFF.

V gene TRBV6-1 combines with J gene TRBJ2-2, with TRBD1 identical over 7 bases. CDR3 length equals 16 residues. V was pared by 7 bases and J by 5 bases, with 13 bases of the junction left unmatched. CDR1 MNHNS and CDR2 SASEGT come from the germline V gene. Here the CDR3 reads CASTLSYRGGTGELFF. CDR3 bases: TGTGCCAGCACCCTGAGTTACAGGGGCGGGACCGGGGAGCTGTTTTTT.

The chain has TRBV18 and TRBJ1-1, with 8 bases fitting TRBD1. The V and J ends lost 3 bases and 3 bases, in that order; junction bases with no gene match: 6. CDR3 length equals 15 residues. Germline values: CDR1 KGHSH, CDR2 LQKENI. CDR3 nucleotide sequence: TGTGCCAGCTCACCTGGGACAGGCTTAGACACTGAAGCTTTCTTT. The encoded protein is CASSPGTGLDTEAFF.

The chain has TRBV4-3 and TRBJ2-2, with 7 bases aligning to TRBD2. The V gene's germline CDR1 is LGHNA and CDR2 YSLEER. The ends lost 1 base at V and 2 bases at J; junction bases unmatched: 10. The CDR3 loop spans 18 amino acids. The CDR3 spells CASSQAKASGPNTGELFF. The CDR3 DNA sequence: TGCGCCAGCAGCCAAGCAAAGGCTAGCGGACCAAACACCGGGGAGCTGTTTTTT.

The V call is TRBV12-3 or TRBV12-4, the J call TRBJ2-3; D might be TRBD1 (6 bases). The CDR3 length is 16 residues. Trimming stripped 5 bases from V and 0 bases from J, with 15 bases between. CDR3 loop: CASSPGDVSSTDTQYF. CDR3 bases: TGTGCCAGCAGTCCAGGGGACGTGTCTAGCACAGATACGCAGTATTTT.

This clonotype is a singleton in its sample. The genes are TRBV12-3 or TRBV12-4 and TRBJ2-5; D unclear. The CDR3 has 14 amino acids. Trimming shortened V by 1 base and J by 1 base, and 7 bases separated the two germline ends. CDR3 in amino acids: CASSLDTGQETQYF. The CDR3 DNA reads TGTGCCAGCAGTTTAGACACGGGCCAAGAGACCCAGTACTTC.